This T cell receptor (beta chain) was identified during a study of blood T cell repertoires in COVID-19. Across the study: Acute-phase and convalescent COVID-19 samples originated in the United States, Italy and Spain.

Produced via immunoSEQ multiplex PCR; TCRdb's table is partial and in-frame only. The table includes over 150,000 clones, around 87% detected once. J was trimmed by 5 bases and V by 1 base; bases with no gene match: 4. This CDR3 is 15 amino acids long. The germline gives CDR1 SGHTA, CDR2 FQGNSA. Enrolment of Seattle patients took place during active infection, and they were followed longitudinally. The V gene is TRBV7-2, the J gene TRBJ2-3; 9 nucleotides match TRBD2. Sequencing was done on a sample of peripheral blood. The receptor comes from a woman in her seventies with COVID-19, enrolled during active disease. CDR3 loop: CASSLVAGVQDTQYF. The CDR3 DNA sequence: TGTGCCAGCAGCTTAGTAGCGGGGGTTCAAGATACGCAGTATTTT.